Below, 16 T cell receptor beta chains from the same sample are listed, as sequenced in a study of T cell repertoires in ileal Crohn's disease. Sequencing was performed with immunoSEQ multiplex PCR; in TCRdb, only in-frame clones are kept and a portion is missing. The sample shows about 4,900 clones, about nine tenths of them seen only once. Sequencing was performed on ileal tissue. The source of these receptors is an adult with Crohn's disease.

This clone was detected once. CDR3 region: CASNRDTGVEQFF. The CDR3 DNA reads as TGTGCCAGCAACAGGGACACCGGGGTAGAGCAGTTCTTC. The rearrangement uses TRBV9 and TRBJ2-1, with a weak D call TRBD1 (6 bases). The CDR3 consists of 13 residues. Looked up from germline, CDR1 is SGDLS and CDR2 is YYNGEE. V was cut by 6 bases and J by 10 bases, with 17 bases left in between. The whole variable domain, remainder taken from reference TRBV9 and TRBJ2-1, is DSGVTQTPKHLITATGQRVTLRCSPRSGDLSVYWYQQSLDQGLQFLIQYYNGEERAKGNILERFSAQQFPDLHSELNLSSLELGDSALYFCASNRDTGVEQFFGPGTRLTVL.

This clone was seen just once. V is TRBV2 and J is TRBJ1-2; 7 bases align to TRBD1. The trim removed 6 bases at V and 8 bases at J, leaving 6 bases unmatched. This CDR3 region has 12 residues. The germline gives CDR1 SNHLY, CDR2 FYNNEI. This CDR3 is CASRGGRPGYTF. The CDR3, as DNA: TGTGCCAGCAGAGGGGGCAGGCCGGGCTACACCTTC. Combining the CDR3 with reference TRBV2 and TRBJ1-2 gives the whole variable domain EPEVTQTPSHQVTQMGQEVILRCVPISNHLYFYWYRQILGQKVEFLVSFYNNEISEKSEIFDDQFSVERPDGSNFTLKIRSTKLEDSAMYFCASRGGRPGYTFGSGTRLTVV.

V is TRBV5-1 and J is TRBJ2-7; 10 nucleotides agree with TRBD2. V lost 0 bases and J lost 5; bases outside the gene matches: 8. The CDR3 covers 16 residues. The germline CDR1 and CDR2 sequences are SGHRS and YFSETQ. CDR3 DNA: TGCGCCAGCAGCTTGGGAGGACTAGCGGCTAGGAACGAGCAGTACTTC. Protein sequence: CASSLGGLAARNEQYF.

The chain recombines TRBV7-9 with TRBJ2-2, with D maybe TRBD1 (6 bases). The CDR3 length is 18 residues. Germline CDR1 reads SEHNR; CDR2 reads FQNEAQ (reference sequence). Trimming took off 6 bases at V and 0 bases at J, with 20 bases between the two ends. The CDR3 reads CASSLSRGTPANTGELFF. DNA of the CDR3: TGTGCCAGCAGTCTCTCACGAGGGACACCCGCGAACACCGGGGAGCTGTTTTTT.

This clone appeared once. The chain uses TRBV30 and TRBJ1-2; D uncertain. CDR1 GTSNPN and CDR2 SVGIG come from the germline V gene (reference sequence). Trimming removed 0 bases at V and 3 bases at J, with 8 bases between. The CDR3 covers 13 residues. CDR3 loop: CAWSVLTHYGYTF. In DNA form, the CDR3 reads TGTGCCTGGAGTGTACTCACCCACTATGGCTACACCTTC. The variable domain in full, completed from reference TRBV30 and TRBJ1-2, reads SQTIHQWPATLVQPVGSPLSLECTVEGTSNPNLYWYRQAAGRGLQLLFYSVGIGQISSEVPQNLSASRPQDRQFILSSKKLLLSDSGFYLCAWSVLTHYGYTFGSGTRLTVV.

The chain recombines TRBV5-1 with TRBJ2-1, with TRBD1 as a possible D gene (5 bases). Per the germline V gene, CDR1 is SGHRS and CDR2 is YFSETQ. The CDR3 is 15 residues long. V was clipped by 4 bases and J by 0 bases, with 11 bases between them. The CDR3 spells CASSPQGYSYNEQFF. The DNA of the CDR3 is TGCGCCAGCAGCCCCCAGGGCTACTCCTACAATGAGCAGTTCTTC.

The chain recombines TRBV11-3 with TRBJ2-7, with 10 bases matching TRBD1. V was clipped by 1 base and J by 2 bases; unmatched bases: 5. The length of the CDR3 is 16 residues. CDR1 is SGHNT and CDR2 is YENEEA in the germline V gene. The CDR3, as DNA: TGTGCCAGCAGCTTAGGCGCCGGGACAGGGGCCTACGAGCAGTACTTC. Translation: CASSLGAGTGAYEQYF.

This chain joins TRBV18 and TRBJ2-3; TRBD1 might be the D (5 bases). V was trimmed by 5 bases and J by 3 bases, leaving 9 bases between them. This CDR3 comprises 13 residues. Looked up from germline, CDR1 is KGHSH and CDR2 is LQKENI. The CDR3 is CASSSDSTDTQYF. The CDR3 nucleotides are TGTGCCAGCTCATCCGACAGTACAGATACGCAGTATTTT.

The chain links TRBV19 to TRBJ2-1; TRBD1 agrees at 7 bases. The CDR3 runs 13 residues. Germline values: CDR1 LNHDA, CDR2 SQIVND (reference sequence). J gave up 6 bases and V 6 bases, and 5 bases lay outside the gene matches. CDR3 loop: CASRRDRANEQFF. CDR3 coding DNA: TGTGCCAGTAGACGTGACAGGGCCAATGAGCAGTTCTTC.

The chain uses TRBV5-1 and TRBJ2-1; 7 nucleotides line up with TRBD1. This CDR3 contains 17 residues. CDR1 SGHRS and CDR2 YFSETQ come from the germline V gene. V trimming: 1 base; J trimming: 0 bases; junction bases outside the gene matches: 7. As DNA, the CDR3 is TGCGCCAGCAGCTTGAGGACAGGACCAAGCTCCTACAATGAGCAGTTCTTC. The encoded protein is CASSLRTGPSSYNEQFF.

This chain connects TRBV18 to TRBJ1-2; maybe TRBD1 (5 bases). The CDR3 is 16 residues long. V lost 0 bases and J 4 bases, leaving 15 bases between the germline ends. Germline V CDR1 and CDR2: KGHSH, LQKENI. The CDR3 region has the DNA TGTGCCAGCTCACCACCAGGGGCACCCCGTCGCTATGGCTACACCTTC. Protein: CASSPPGAPRRYGYTF.

The genes are TRBV5-1 and TRBJ2-3, with a weak D call TRBD1 (5 bases). This CDR3 is built from 13 residues. The V and J ends lost 1 base and 6 bases respectively, with 9 bases between them. Germline V gives CDR1 SGHRS, CDR2 YFSETQ. In nucleotides, the CDR3 is TGCGCCAGCAGCTTGTGGGGCAGGGATACGCAGTATTTT. It is translated as CASSLWGRDTQYF.

DNA of the CDR3: TGTGCCAGCAGACTACAGGACGGCTATGGCTACACCTTC. It codes for CASRLQDGYGYTF. The chain couples TRBV6-1 to TRBJ1-2, with D possibly TRBD1 on 5 matching bases. CDR3 length equals 13 residues. The germline gives CDR1 MNHNS, CDR2 SASEGT. The V end was cut by 6 bases, the J end by 4 bases, with 12 bases between.

This sequence joins TRBV21-1 and TRBJ2-7; the table's D call, TRBD1, was not checked against the DNA. TRBV21-1 is shown as a pseudogene. The CDR3 runs to 12 residues. As DNA, the CDR3 is TGTGCCAGCAGCAACCCGTGCCGCAGGCAGTACTTC. It translates to CASSNPCRRQYF.

The chain employs TRBV5-6 and TRBJ1-4; 11 positions match TRBD1. The CDR3 sequence is 18 residues long. V trimming: 1 base; J trimming: 3 bases; junction bases outside the gene matches: 8. Germline lookup yields CDR1 SGHDT and CDR2 YYEEEE. CDR3 bases: TGTGCCAGCAGCTTGATGGGACAGGGGGTGACGGCTAATGAAAAACTGTTTTTT. It yields the protein CASSLMGQGVTANEKLFF.

CDR3 region: CASSFRTGSYEQYF. CDR3 nucleotide sequence: TGTGCCAGCAGCTTTAGGACAGGGTCCTACGAGCAGTACTTC. The V and J genes are TRBV5-5 and TRBJ2-7; 8 positions agree with TRBD1. The trim removed 2 bases at V and 1 base at J, leaving 2 bases unmatched. The CDR3 covers 14 residues. CDR1 SGHKS and CDR2 YYEKEE come from the germline V gene (reference sequence).